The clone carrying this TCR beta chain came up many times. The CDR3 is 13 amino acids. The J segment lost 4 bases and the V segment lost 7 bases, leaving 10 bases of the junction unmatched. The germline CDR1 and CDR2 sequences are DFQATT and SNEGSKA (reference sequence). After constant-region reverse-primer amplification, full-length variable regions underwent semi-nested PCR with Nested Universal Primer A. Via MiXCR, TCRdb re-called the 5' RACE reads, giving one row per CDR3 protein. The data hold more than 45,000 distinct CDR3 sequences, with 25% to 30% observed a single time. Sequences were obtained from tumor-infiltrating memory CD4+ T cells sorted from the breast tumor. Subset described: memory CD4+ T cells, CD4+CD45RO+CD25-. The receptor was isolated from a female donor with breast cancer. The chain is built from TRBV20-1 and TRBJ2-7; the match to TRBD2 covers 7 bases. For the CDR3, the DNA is TGCAGTGTAGAGGGGAGGGGTAGTTACGAGCAGTACTTC. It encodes CSVEGRGSYEQYF.